The 3 T cell receptor beta chains given below trace back to one sample, sequenced in a study of T cell repertoires in cytomegalovirus infection (dated by TCRdb to between 2018 and 2021). Instrument on record: Illumina HiSeq 1500. TCRdb reprocessed the public reads (quality trimming at Q25 with fastp, clone calling with MiXCR) and kept in-frame beta chains. All rows with the same CDR3 protein become a single entry with the most common DNA and genes. Here the sample has some 920,000 distinct CDR3 sequences; around 29% occur a single time. The ten largest clones add up to 11% to 15% of the sample. No antigen has been assigned to these receptors. The treatment or condition label, read with the paper, signifies: in vitro stimulation with specific CMV peptide epitopes to enrich CMV-specific T cells. The material sequenced was cultured CD8+ T cells from PBMCs, taken from culture after CMV antigen stimulation. These receptors were obtained from a human donor in good health (CMV status not recorded). Some clones in this sample may be carry-over from other donors' samples.

The chain carries TRBV2 and TRBJ2-7; TRBD1 is a possible D gene (5 bases). Trimming removed 8 bases at V and 3 bases at J, with 14 bases between. The CDR3 is 13 amino acids. CDR1 and CDR2 from the germline V gene are SNHLY and FYNNEI. The CDR3 DNA sequence: TGTGCCAGCCAGGGAAAACTCAACTACGAGCAGTACTTC. Its translation: CASQGKLNYEQYF.

The chain carries TRBV7-8 and TRBJ2-5, with 10 nucleotides matching TRBD2. CDR1 is SGHVS and CDR2 is FQNEAQ in the germline V gene. This CDR3 contains 18 residues. The V and J ends lost 4 bases and 5 bases, in that order; junction bases with no gene match: 16. For the CDR3, the DNA is TGTGCCAGCAGCTCTCCGGTTAGCGGGGGGCTCCAGGGGGAGACCCAGTACTTC. Translating gives CASSSPVSGGLQGETQYF. The full variable domain, with the rest looked up from reference TRBV7-8 and TRBJ2-5, is GAGVSQSPRYKVAKRGQDVALRCDPISGHVSLFWYQQALGQGPEFLTYFQNEAQLDKSGLPSDRFFAERPEGSVSTLKIQRTQQEDSAVYLCASSSPVSGGLQGETQYFGPGTRLLVL.

The chain links TRBV4-1 to TRBJ2-1, with 7 bases lining up with TRBD2. From germline, CDR1 is MGHRA and CDR2 YSYEKL. J was trimmed by 7 bases and V by 1 base; bases with no gene match: 7. The CDR3 length is 15 residues. The CDR3 reads CASSQGGGVLNEQFF. The DNA for the CDR3 is TGCGCCAGCAGCCAAGGTGGGGGGGTTCTTAATGAGCAGTTCTTC.